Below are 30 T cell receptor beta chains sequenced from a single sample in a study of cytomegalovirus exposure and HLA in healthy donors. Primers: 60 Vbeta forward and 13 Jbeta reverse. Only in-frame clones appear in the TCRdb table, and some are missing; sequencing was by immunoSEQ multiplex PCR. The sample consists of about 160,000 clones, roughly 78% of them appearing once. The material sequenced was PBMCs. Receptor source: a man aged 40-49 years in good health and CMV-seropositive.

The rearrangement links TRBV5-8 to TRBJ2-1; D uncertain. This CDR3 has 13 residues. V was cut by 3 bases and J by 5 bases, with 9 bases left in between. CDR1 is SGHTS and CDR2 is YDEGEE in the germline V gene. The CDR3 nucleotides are TGTGCCAGCAGCTGGCGGCAGAACAATGAGCAGTTCTTC. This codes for CASSWRQNNEQFF.

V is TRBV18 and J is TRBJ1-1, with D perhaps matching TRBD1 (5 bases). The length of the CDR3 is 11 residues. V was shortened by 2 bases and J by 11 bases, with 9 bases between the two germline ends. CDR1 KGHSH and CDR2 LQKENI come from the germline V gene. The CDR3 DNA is TGTGCCAGCTCACCAGGGGCTGGGGCTTTCTTT. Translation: CASSPGAGAFF.

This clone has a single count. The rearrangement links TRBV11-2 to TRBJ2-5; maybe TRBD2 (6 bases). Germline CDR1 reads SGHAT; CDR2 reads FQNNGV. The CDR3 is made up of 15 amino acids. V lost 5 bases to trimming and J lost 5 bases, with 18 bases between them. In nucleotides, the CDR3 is TGTGCCAGCAGCCTAAGGCTAGCGCATGGGGAGACCCAGTACTTC. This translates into CASSLRLAHGETQYF. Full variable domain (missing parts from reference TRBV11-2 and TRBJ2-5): EAGVAQSPRYKIIEKRQSVAFWCNPISGHATLYWYQQILGQGPKLLIQFQNNGVVDDSQLPKDRFSAERLKGVDSTLKIQPAKLEDSAVYLCASSLRLAHGETQYFGPGTRLLVL.

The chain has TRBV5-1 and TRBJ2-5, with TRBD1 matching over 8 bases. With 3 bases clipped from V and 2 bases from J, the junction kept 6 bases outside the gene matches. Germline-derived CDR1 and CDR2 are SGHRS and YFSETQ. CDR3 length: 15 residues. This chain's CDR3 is CASSSRTGRQETQYF. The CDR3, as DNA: TGCGCCAGCAGCTCACGGACAGGGAGACAAGAGACCCAGTACTTC.

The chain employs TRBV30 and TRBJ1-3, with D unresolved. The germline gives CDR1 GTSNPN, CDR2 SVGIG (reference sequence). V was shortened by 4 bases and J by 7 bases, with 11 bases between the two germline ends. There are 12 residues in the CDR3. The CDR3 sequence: CAWMRERNTIYF. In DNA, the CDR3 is TGTGCCTGGATGAGGGAGAGGAACACCATATATTTT.

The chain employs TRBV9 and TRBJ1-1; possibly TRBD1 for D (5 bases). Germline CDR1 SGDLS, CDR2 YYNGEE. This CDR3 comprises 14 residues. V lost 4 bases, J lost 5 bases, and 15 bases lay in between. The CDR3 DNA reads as TGTGCCAGCAGCCCCCCCCAGGGCCGGACTGAAGCTTTCTTT. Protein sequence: CASSPPQGRTEAFF.

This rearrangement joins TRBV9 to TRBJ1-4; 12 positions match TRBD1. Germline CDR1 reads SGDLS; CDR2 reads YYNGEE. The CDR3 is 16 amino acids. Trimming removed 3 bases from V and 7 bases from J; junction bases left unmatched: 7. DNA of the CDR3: TGTGCCAGCAGCGGGGGGACAGGGGGCGTAGGTGAAAAACTGTTTTTT. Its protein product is CASSGGTGGVGEKLFF.

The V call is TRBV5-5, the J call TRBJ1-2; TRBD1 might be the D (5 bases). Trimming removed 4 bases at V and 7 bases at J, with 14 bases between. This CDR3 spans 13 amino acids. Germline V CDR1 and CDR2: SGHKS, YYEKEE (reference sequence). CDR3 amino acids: CASSLGGSGGYTF. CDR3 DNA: TGTGCCAGCAGCCTTGGGGGTAGCGGTGGCTACACCTTC.

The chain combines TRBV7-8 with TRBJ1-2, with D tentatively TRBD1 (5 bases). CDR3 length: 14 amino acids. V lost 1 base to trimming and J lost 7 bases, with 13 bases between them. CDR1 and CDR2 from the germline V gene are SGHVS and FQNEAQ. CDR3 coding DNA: TGTGCCAGCAGCTTAGACGGGACTGGCGGTGGCTACACCTTC. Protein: CASSLDGTGGGYTF.

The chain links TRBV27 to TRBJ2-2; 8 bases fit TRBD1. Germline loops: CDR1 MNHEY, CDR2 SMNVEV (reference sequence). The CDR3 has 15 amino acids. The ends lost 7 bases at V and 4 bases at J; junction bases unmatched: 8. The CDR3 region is CASNSRGRVTGELFF. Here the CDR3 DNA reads TGTGCCAGCAACAGCAGGGGGCGGGTCACCGGGGAGCTGTTTTTT.

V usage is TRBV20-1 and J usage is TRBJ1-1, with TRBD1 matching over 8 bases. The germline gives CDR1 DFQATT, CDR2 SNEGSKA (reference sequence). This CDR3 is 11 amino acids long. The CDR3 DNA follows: TGCAGGGGACAGGCGAACACTGAAGCTTTCTTT. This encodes CRGQANTEAFF.

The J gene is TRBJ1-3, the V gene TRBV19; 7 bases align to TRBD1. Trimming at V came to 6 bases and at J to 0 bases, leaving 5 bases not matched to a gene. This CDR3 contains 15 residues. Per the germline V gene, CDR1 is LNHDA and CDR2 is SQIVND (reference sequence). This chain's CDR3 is CASRRDSYSGNTIYF. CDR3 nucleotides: TGTGCCAGTAGGAGGGACAGCTACTCTGGAAACACCATATATTTT.

CDR3 in amino acids: CASRTLRRAPAPDTQYF. The CDR3, as DNA: TGTGCCAGCAGGACCCTCCGGCGGGCCCCAGCCCCAGATACGCAGTATTTT. This chain links TRBV11-2 with TRBJ2-3; a possible D gene is TRBD2 (5 bases). The V end was cut by 6 bases, the J end by 4 bases, with 23 bases between. CDR3 length equals 17 residues. Looked up from germline, CDR1 is SGHAT and CDR2 is FQNNGV.

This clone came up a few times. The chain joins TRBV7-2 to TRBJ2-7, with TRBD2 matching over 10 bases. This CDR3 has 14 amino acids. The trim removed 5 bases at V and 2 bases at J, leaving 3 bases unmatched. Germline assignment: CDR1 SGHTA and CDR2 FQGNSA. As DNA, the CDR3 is TGTGCCAGCAGCATAAGCGGGGGGGCCTACGAGCAGTACTTC. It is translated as CASSISGGAYEQYF.

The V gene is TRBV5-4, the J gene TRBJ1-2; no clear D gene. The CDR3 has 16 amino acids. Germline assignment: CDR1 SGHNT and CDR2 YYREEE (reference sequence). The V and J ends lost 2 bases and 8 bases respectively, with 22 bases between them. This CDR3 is CASSLPGQGRSWGYTF. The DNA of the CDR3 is TGTGCCAGCAGCTTACCGGGCCAAGGGAGATCTTGGGGCTACACCTTC.

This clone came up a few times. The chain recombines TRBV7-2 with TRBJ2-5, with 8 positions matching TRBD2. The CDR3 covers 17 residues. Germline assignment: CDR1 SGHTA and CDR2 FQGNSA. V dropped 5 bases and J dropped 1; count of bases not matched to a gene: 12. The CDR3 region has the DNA TGTGCCAGCAGCCCGCGAGAGGCGGGGGGTACCCAAGAGACCCAGTACTTC. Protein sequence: CASSPREAGGTQETQYF. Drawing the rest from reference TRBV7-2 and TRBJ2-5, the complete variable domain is GAGVSQSPSNKVTEKGKDVELRCDPISGHTALYWYRQSLGQGLEFLIYFQGNSAPDKSGLPSDRFSAERTGGSVSTLTIQRTQQEDSAVYLCASSPREAGGTQETQYFGPGTRLLVL.

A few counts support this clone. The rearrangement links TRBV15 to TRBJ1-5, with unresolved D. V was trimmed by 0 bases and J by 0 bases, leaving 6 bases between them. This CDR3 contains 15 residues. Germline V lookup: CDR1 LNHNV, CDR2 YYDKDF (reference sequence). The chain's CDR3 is CATSREMSSNQPQHF. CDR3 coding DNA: TGTGCCACCAGCAGAGAGATGAGTAGCAATCAGCCCCAGCATTTT.

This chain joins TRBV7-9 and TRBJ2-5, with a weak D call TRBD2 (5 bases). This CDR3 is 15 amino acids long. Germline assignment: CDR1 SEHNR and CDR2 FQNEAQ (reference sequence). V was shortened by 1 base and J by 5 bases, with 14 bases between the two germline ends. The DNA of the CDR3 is TGTGCCAGCAGCTTAGGAGGGAGTCCGAGGGAGACCCAGTACTTC. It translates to CASSLGGSPRETQYF.

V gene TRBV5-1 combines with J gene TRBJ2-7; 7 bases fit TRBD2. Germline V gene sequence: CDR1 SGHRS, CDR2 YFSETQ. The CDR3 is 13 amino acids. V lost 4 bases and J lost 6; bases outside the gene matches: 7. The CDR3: CASSPGTTSEQYF. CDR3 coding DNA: TGCGCCAGCAGCCCCGGGACTACTTCCGAGCAGTACTTC.

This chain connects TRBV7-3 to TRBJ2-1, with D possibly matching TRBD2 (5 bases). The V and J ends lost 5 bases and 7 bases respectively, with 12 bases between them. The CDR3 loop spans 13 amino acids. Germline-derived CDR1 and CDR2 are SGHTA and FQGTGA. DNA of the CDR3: TGTGCCAGCAGCCCGGGAAACGCAAATGAGCAGTTCTTC. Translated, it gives CASSPGNANEQFF.

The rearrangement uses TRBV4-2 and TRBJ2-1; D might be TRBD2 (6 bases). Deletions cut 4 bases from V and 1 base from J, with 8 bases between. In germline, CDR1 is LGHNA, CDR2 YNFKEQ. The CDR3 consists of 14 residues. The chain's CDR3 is CASSLRGSYNEQFF. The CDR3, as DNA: TGTGCCAGCAGCCTACGGGGGTCCTACAATGAGCAGTTCTTC.

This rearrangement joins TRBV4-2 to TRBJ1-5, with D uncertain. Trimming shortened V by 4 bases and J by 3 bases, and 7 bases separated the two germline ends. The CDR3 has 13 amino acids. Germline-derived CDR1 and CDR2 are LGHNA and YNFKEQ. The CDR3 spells CASSRDYNQPQHF. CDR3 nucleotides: TGTGCCAGCAGCCGCGACTACAATCAGCCCCAGCATTTT.

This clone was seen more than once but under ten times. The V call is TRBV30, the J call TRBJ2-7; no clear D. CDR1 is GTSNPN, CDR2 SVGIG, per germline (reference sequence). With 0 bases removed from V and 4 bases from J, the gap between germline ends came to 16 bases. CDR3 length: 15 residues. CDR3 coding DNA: TGTGCCTGGAGTGTTGAGGTCTCGCTCGGGTACGAGCAGTACTTC. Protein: CAWSVEVSLGYEQYF.

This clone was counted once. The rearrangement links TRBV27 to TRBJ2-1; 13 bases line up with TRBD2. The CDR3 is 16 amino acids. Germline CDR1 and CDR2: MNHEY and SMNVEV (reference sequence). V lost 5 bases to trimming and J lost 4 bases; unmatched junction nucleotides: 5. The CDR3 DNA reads TGTGCCAGCAGTGCCAGACTAGCGGGGGGTTACAATGAGCAGTTCTTC. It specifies CASSARLAGGYNEQFF.

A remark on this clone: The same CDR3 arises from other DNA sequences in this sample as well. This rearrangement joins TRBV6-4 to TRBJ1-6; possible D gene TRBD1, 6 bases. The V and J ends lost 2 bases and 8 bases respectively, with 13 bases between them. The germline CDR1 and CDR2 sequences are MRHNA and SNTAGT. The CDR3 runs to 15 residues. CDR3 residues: CASSDRGGLDSPLHF. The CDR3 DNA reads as TGTGCCAGCAGTGACCGCGGGGGCTTGGATTCACCCCTCCACTTT.

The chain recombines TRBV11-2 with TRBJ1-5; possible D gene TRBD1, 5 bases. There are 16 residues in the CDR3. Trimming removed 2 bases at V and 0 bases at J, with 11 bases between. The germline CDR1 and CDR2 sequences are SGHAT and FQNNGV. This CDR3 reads CASSLLGGVSNQPQHF. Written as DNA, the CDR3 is TGTGCCAGCAGCTTACTTGGAGGGGTTAGCAATCAGCCCCAGCATTTT.

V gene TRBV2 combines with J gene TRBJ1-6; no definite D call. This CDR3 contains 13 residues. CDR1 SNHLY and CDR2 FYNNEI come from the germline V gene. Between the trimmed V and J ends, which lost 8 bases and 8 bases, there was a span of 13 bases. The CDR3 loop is CASLFTRDSPLHF. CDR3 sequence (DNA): TGTGCCAGCCTTTTCACCCGAGATTCACCCCTCCACTTT.

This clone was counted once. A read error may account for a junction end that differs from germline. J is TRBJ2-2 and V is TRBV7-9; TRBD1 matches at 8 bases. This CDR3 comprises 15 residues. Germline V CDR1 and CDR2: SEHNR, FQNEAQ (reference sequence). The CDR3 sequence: CSSSGRTGSAGELFF. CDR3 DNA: TGTTCCAGCAGCGGCAGGACAGGGAGCGCCGGGGAGCTGTTTTTT. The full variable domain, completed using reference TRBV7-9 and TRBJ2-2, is DTGVSQNPRHKITKRGQNVTFRCDPISEHNRLYWYRQTLGQGPEFLTYFQNEAQLEKSRLLSDRFSAERPKGSFSTLEIQRTEQGDSAMYLCSSSGRTGSAGELFFGEGSRLTVL.

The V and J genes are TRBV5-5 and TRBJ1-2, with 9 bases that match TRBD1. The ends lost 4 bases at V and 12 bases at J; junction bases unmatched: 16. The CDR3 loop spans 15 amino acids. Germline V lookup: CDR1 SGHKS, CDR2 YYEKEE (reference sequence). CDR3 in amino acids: CASSPGTGSLRGNTF. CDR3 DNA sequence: TGTGCCAGCAGCCCCGGGACAGGGTCTCTTAGGGGTAACACCTTC. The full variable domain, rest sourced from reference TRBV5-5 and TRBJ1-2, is DAGVTQSPTHLIKTRGQQVTLRCSPISGHKSVSWYQQVLGQGPQFIFQYYEKEERGRGNFPDRFSARQFPNYSSELNVNALLLGDSALYLCASSPGTGSLRGNTFGSGTRLTVV.

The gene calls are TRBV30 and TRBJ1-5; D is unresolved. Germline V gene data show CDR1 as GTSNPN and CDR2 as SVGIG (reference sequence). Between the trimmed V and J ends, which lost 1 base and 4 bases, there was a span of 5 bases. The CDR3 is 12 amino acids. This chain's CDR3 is CAWSDSNQPQHF. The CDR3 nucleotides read TGTGCCTGGAGTGACAGTAATCAGCCCCAGCATTTT.